The rows below give T cell receptor beta chains drawn from one sample of a study of blood T cell repertoires in COVID-19. TCRdb's copy holds only in-frame clones and misses some; the assay was immunoSEQ multiplex PCR. This table has around 60,000 clones, under 85% appearing once. Sequencing input: peripheral blood. The receptor source for this set is a woman aged 80 or older with acute or convalescent COVID-19. Each CDR3 is given with its conserved first and last residue. Each record gives: V gene, clone size, D gene, J gene, CDR3 DNA, CDR3 protein. A D gene is named only where the DNA matches it firmly. Clone size is stated in some rows and not others, as once, few, many or a class when expanded.

TRBV11-3	NA	NA	TRBJ2-7	TGTGCCAGCAGCCCCCGGACACGGCCTTCCTACGAGCAGTACTTC	CASSPRTRPSYEQYF
TRBV28	NA	NA	TRBJ1-4	TGTGCCAGCGGCGACCCCGGGGGTACAACTAATGAAAAACTGTTTTTT	CASGDPGGTTNEKLFF
TRBV7-8	NA	NA	TRBJ2-2	TGTGCCAGCAGCCCGCCGGTGGTCAACACCGGGGAGCTGTTTTTT	CASSPPVVNTGELFF
TRBV9	NA	TRBD1	TRBJ2-1	TGTGCCAGCAGCGTAGTAGGGACAGGGCCCTACAATGAGCAGTTCTTC	CASSVVGTGPYNEQFF
TRBV3-1/TRBV3-2	NA	TRBD1	TRBJ1-1	TGTGCCAGCAGCCAGGCCTCCGGGACAGCTAACACTGAAGCTTTCTTT	CASSQASGTANTEAFF
TRBV2	NA	TRBD1	TRBJ2-5	TGTGCCAGCAGGACAGGGGGAAAAGAGACCCAGTACTTC	CASRTGGKETQYF
TRBV6-6	NA	NA	TRBJ1-2	TGTGCCAGCAGTACACAGGGTAGGGGGGGGAATGGCTACACCTTC	CASSTQGRGGNGYTF
TRBV28	NA	TRBD2	TRBJ2-5	TGTGCCAGCAGTTTATGGACGGCGGGAGACCATGAGACCCAGTACTTC	CASSLWTAGDHETQYF
TRBV28	NA	NA	TRBJ2-4	TGTGCCAGCAGTCTGACTGGGAGTCTAGCCAAAAACATTCAGTACTTC	CASSLTGSLAKNIQYF
TRBV28	NA	TRBD1	TRBJ1-1	TGTGCCAGCACCAACAGGGGGAACACTGAAGCTTTCTTT	CASTNRGNTEAFF
TRBV9	NA	TRBD2	TRBJ2-5	TGTGCCAGCAGCGTTGAGCCTAGCGGGAGTTCAGAGACCCAGTACTTC	CASSVEPSGSSETQYF
TRBV27	NA	NA	TRBJ1-1	TGTGCCAGCAGAGTGGGACAAACATCGAACACTGAAGCTTTCTTT	CASRVGQTSNTEAFF
TRBV4-2	few	NA	TRBJ2-3	TGTGCCAGCAGCCAAGATTTTGGAGGCACAGATACGCAGTATTTT	CASSQDFGGTDTQYF
TRBV7-9	once	TRBD2	TRBJ2-2	TGTGCCAGCAGCAAGCGGGGGAACACCGGGGAGCTGTTTTTT	CASSKRGNTGELFF
TRBV30	once	NA	TRBJ1-3	TGTGCCTGGAGTAGAGGGTCTGGAAACACCATATATTTT	CAWSRGSGNTIYF
TRBV19	once	NA	TRBJ2-1	TGTGCCAGTAGTATAGGAGCCTACAATGAGCAGTTCTTC	CASSIGAYNEQFF
TRBV28	once	NA	TRBJ1-5	TGTGCCAGCAGCAACCGGGGGGGCAATCAGCCCCAGCATTTT	CASSNRGGNQPQHF
TRBV5-5	many	NA	TRBJ1-2	TGTGCCAGCAGTAGCCTCTTTTCCCTGAGAGGCTACACCTTC	CASSSLFSLRGYTF
TRBV30	NA	TRBD1	TRBJ2-3	TGTGCCTGGCGGACAGGGGGAGGGGCAGATACGCAGTATTTT	CAWRTGGGADTQYF
TRBV6-5	NA	NA	TRBJ2-1	TGTGCCGCCCGGCGGGACGAGTACAATGAGCAGTTCTTC	CAARRDEYNEQFF
TRBV9	few	NA	TRBJ2-7	TGTGCCAGCAGCGTAGTAGGGGGCGAGCAGTACTTC	CASSVVGGEQYF
TRBV11-3	NA	TRBD1	TRBJ2-1	TGTGCCAGCAGCTTAGAACAGGGGGCGGGTGAGCAGTTCTTC	CASSLEQGAGEQFF
TRBV7-9	NA	TRBD1	TRBJ2-3	TGTGCCAGCAGCCCGGGGACAGGGACAGATACGCAGTATTTT	CASSPGTGTDTQYF
TRBV9	NA	NA	TRBJ1-4	TGTGCCAGCAGCGTAGATGTGGGGGGTCCTCGGGGTAATGAAAAACTGTTTTTT	CASSVDVGGPRGNEKLFF
TRBV12-3/TRBV12-4	NA	TRBD2	TRBJ2-4	TGTGCCAGCAGTCCGAGCGGGATGTTCATTCAGTACTTC	CASSPSGMFIQYF
TRBV12-5	NA	NA	TRBJ2-7	TGTGCTAGTGGCCACGCCGGGGGACTTCAGTACTTC	CASGHAGGLQYF
TRBV27	NA	NA	TRBJ2-3	TGTGCCAGCAGAGGGAGCAGCACAGATACGCAGTATTTT	CASRGSSTDTQYF
TRBV11-2	NA	NA	TRBJ1-2	TGTGCCAGCAGCTTAGTCGTGGGGACAACTAACTATGGCTACACCTTC	CASSLVVGTTNYGYTF
TRBV25-1	NA	TRBD2	TRBJ2-7	TGTGCCAGCAGAGATAGCGGGACGTCACCCTACGAGCAGTACTTC	CASRDSGTSPYEQYF
TRBV5-5	NA	NA	TRBJ2-4	TGTGCCAGCAGCTTCACAGGGAACCACATTCAGTACTTC	CASSFTGNHIQYF
TRBV6-5	NA	TRBD1	TRBJ1-2	TGTGCCAGCAGGTGGACAGGCCGGAGCTATGGCTACACCTTC	CASRWTGRSYGYTF